A selection of T cell receptor beta chains follows, all from one sample in a study of PD-1 blockade in classical Hodgkin lymphoma. Here immunoSEQ multiplex PCR was the method, and the copy in TCRdb shows in-frame clones only, minus some. The sample has approximately 61,000 clones, roughly nine tenths seen once. The sequencing here drew on peripheral blood mononuclear cells (PBMCs), taken before the fourth cycle of nivolumab. The source is a human donor with classical Hodgkin lymphoma. Each CDR3 is given with its conserved first and last residue. The D gene is left open where the match is weak.

D	V	J	CDR3
.	TRBV29-1	TRBJ2-1	CSVPGPTSYNEQFF
.	TRBV6-5	TRBJ2-2	CASSSRQVNTGELFF
.	TRBV5-1	TRBJ1-6	CASSLAGADSPLHF
TRBD2	TRBV6-5	TRBJ2-3	CASRSSLGGGDTQYF
.	TRBV7-9	TRBJ1-6	CASSLADSPLHF
TRBD2	TRBV5-1	TRBJ2-3	CASSPQLGRGVEDTQYF
.	TRBV28	TRBJ2-3	CASSLLSGDTDTQYF
.	TRBV6-1	TRBJ2-7	CATQVGAGAPYEQYF
.	TRBV5-1	TRBJ2-1	CASSLVGTRGNEQFF
TRBD1	TRBV30	TRBJ1-3	CAWSTLGTAGNTIYF
.	TRBV28	TRBJ2-6	CASMMASVSSGANVLTF
TRBD2	TRBV11-2	TRBJ2-5	CASSLDFRGGRETQYF
.	TRBV7-8	TRBJ1-1	CASSLRTLTEAFF
.	TRBV10-3	TRBJ1-2	CAITSNRDNSFGYTF
.	TRBV5-1	TRBJ2-6	CASSFGPGANVLTF
.	TRBV7-9	TRBJ2-7	CASSLVNEQYF
.	TRBV11-2	TRBJ2-7	CASSLPTYEQYF
.	TRBV5-1	TRBJ2-5	CASSPLLTGQETQYF
.	TRBV5-4	TRBJ2-3	CASSLLGGTDTQYF
.	TRBV5-6	TRBJ2-7	CASSSPSYEQYF
.	TRBV5-1	TRBJ2-1	CASSLNSAYNEQFF
.	TRBV18	TRBJ1-4	CASSPGGLGEKLFF
.	TRBV5-4	TRBJ1-2	CASSLGGLNYGYTF
.	TRBV5-1	TRBJ2-3	CASSSQGSTDTQYF
.	TRBV19	TRBJ2-7	CASSIEPTTYYEQYF
.	TRBV5-1	TRBJ2-3	CASSLRTDTDTQYF
.	TRBV5-5	TRBJ1-1	CASSSPTGKMNTEAFF
.	TRBV7-8	TRBJ2-7	CASSWTPSYEQYF
.	TRBV19	TRBJ1-5	CASSIGVSQPQHF
.	TRBV13	TRBJ2-5	CASNQRLGETQYF
.	TRBV7-8	TRBJ1-1	CASSLVAGNSEAFF
.	TRBV5-7	TRBJ2-7	CASTLGPKNLLGEQYF
.	TRBV19	TRBJ1-1	CASSSSSRGGNTEAFF
.	TRBV25-1	TRBJ2-5	CASSESGIQETQYF
.	TRBV5-1	TRBJ2-3	CASSLPGPAADTQYF
.	TRBV5-1	TRBJ2-5	CASRPGSETQYF
.	TRBV5-1	TRBJ1-1	CASSLAETGHEAFF
.	TRBV19	TRBJ2-3	CASSSRLVSDTQYF
.	TRBV5-1	TRBJ1-2	CASTPGPGADGYTF
TRBD1	TRBV6-5	TRBJ2-7	CASSYQGQSYEQYF
.	TRBV5-3	TRBJ2-7	CATTGSYEQYF
.	TRBV4-1	TRBJ2-1	CASSHAGVNLDNEQFF
.	TRBV5-1	TRBJ2-1	CASSLARGPNEQFF